A selection of T cell receptor beta chains follows, all from one sample in a study of blood T cell repertoires in COVID-19. Sequencing used immunoSEQ multiplex PCR; TCRdb keeps in-frame clones, though not all of them. Altogether a few hundred thousand clones are present, approximately 87% being singletons, with the ten largest covering about 2.2%. Sequencing was carried out using peripheral blood. These receptors came from a woman between 50 and 59 years old with acute or convalescent COVID-19. CDR3s include the opening cysteine and the closing phenylalanine or tryptophan. D genes are given only for firm matches. Expanded clones are given a class, and other clones once, few, many or no size at all.

J gene | clone size | V gene | CDR3 length | D gene | CDR3 protein | CDR3 DNA
TRBJ2-1 | . | TRBV2 | 18 | TRBD2 | CASRGSSGRPSSYNEQFF | TGTGCCAGCAGGGGCAGTAGCGGGAGGCCGAGCTCCTACAATGAGCAGTTCTTC
TRBJ2-3 | few | TRBV18 | 18 | TRBD2 | CASSLRLARELDADTQYF | TGTGCCAGCTCACTCCGACTAGCGCGGGAGCTTGACGCAGATACGCAGTATTTT
TRBJ2-3 | once | TRBV5-1 | 16 | . | CASSVDWQSFTDTQYF | TGCGCCAGCAGCGTCGACTGGCAGTCCTTCACAGATACGCAGTATTTT
TRBJ1-4 | . | TRBV5-6 | 16 | . | CASSLGRGRGNEKLFF | TGTGCCAGCAGCTTGGGTAGGGGAAGAGGTAATGAAAAACTGTTTTTT
TRBJ1-5 | . | TRBV20-1 | 14 | . | CSASSGKTTQPQHF | TGCAGTGCTAGTTCGGGGAAAACAACCCAGCCCCAGCATTTT
TRBJ1-2 | . | TRBV5-1 | 13 | . | CASSPGVNYGYTF | TGCGCCAGCAGCCCGGGGGTAAACTATGGCTACACCTTC
TRBJ2-1 | few | TRBV7-7 | 15 | TRBD2 | CASSPTSGGASEQFF | TGTGCCAGCAGCCCCACTAGCGGGGGGGCCAGTGAGCAGTTCTTC
TRBJ2-1 | . | TRBV14 | 15 | . | CASSQGGNSYNEQFF | TGTGCCAGCAGCCAAGGCGGGAACTCCTACAATGAGCAGTTCTTC
TRBJ1-6 | once | TRBV15 | 13 | . | CATSRDEGSPLHF | TGTGCCACCAGCAGAGATGAGGGTTCACCCCTCCACTTT
TRBJ2-5 | . | TRBV5-4 | 11 | . | CASSLKETQYF | TGTGCCAGCAGCCTTAAAGAGACCCAGTACTTC
TRBJ2-7 | . | TRBV7-8 | 17 | TRBD2 | CASSSGGGRALYYEQYF | TGTGCCAGCAGCTCGGGTGGCGGGAGGGCCCTCTACTACGAGCAGTACTTC
TRBJ2-1 | . | TRBV3-1/TRBV3-2 | 15 | . | CASSQDTGDYNEQFF | TGTGCCAGCAGCCAAGATACGGGAGACTACAATGAGCAGTTCTTC
TRBJ1-4 | once | TRBV5-5 | 15 | . | CASSSQGLANEKLFF | TGTGCCAGCAGCTCGCAGGGACTGGCTAATGAAAAACTGTTTTTT
TRBJ2-7 | . | TRBV6-4 | 14 | TRBD2 | CASSLAGVSYEQYF | TGTGCCAGCAGCCTAGCGGGGGTCTCCTACGAGCAGTACTTC
TRBJ2-7 | . | TRBV24-1 | 14 | . | CATSALDFPYEQYF | TGTGCCACCAGTGCTCTAGACTTTCCCTACGAGCAGTACTTC
TRBJ1-1 | . | TRBV5-4 | 16 | TRBD1 | CASSSRDRGGDTEAFF | TGTGCCAGCAGCTCCCGGGACAGGGGGGGGGACACTGAAGCTTTCTTT
TRBJ2-3 | . | TRBV19 | 13 | TRBD2 | CATRTSGTDTQYF | TGTGCTACTCGGACTAGCGGAACAGATACGCAGTATTTT